Below are 13 T cell receptor beta chains sequenced from a single sample in a study of shared clonotypes between healthy human individuals. Sequencing used immunoSEQ multiplex PCR; TCRdb keeps in-frame clones, though not all of them. The table lists some 900,000 clones, less than 85% of them singletons. The sample was memory CD4+ T cells sorted from blood. Subset in this sample: CD45RA-negative fraction. These receptors were collected from a man between 18 and 35 years old in good health.

The chain is built from TRBV4-1 and TRBJ1-6, with D hard to call. Germline lookup yields CDR1 MGHRA and CDR2 YSYEKL. Trimming cost V 1 base and J 0 bases, with 13 bases left between them. This CDR3 has 18 amino acids. Here the CDR3 reads CASSQVPKAGSYNSPLHF. CDR3 sequence (DNA): TGCGCCAGCAGCCAAGTCCCAAAGGCCGGCTCCTATAATTCACCCCTCCACTTT.

The chain recombines TRBV10-3 with TRBJ2-1, with 9 bases fitting TRBD2. V shed 6 bases and J 5 bases; nucleotides not matched to a gene: 5. The CDR3 loop spans 14 amino acids. Germline assignment: CDR1 ENHRY and CDR2 SYGVKD. The CDR3 loop is CAIRPASGDNEQFF. In DNA, the CDR3 is TGTGCCATCAGACCGGCTAGCGGGGACAATGAGCAGTTCTTC.

This clone was counted many times. The chain joins TRBV2 to TRBJ2-1; TRBD2 matches at 7 bases. The CDR3 loop spans 12 amino acids. Per the germline V gene, CDR1 is SNHLY and CDR2 is FYNNEI. Trimming at V came to 8 bases and at J to 4 bases, leaving 2 bases not matched to a gene. This CDR3 reads CASGLGYNEQFF. Written as DNA, the CDR3 is TGTGCCAGCGGACTAGGTTACAATGAGCAGTTCTTC.

The chain is built from TRBV5-1 and TRBJ2-1; TRBD2 matches 9 bases. Trimming at V came to 0 bases and at J to 3 bases, leaving 4 bases not matched to a gene. The CDR3 spans 16 residues. In germline, CDR1 is SGHRS, CDR2 YFSETQ. The CDR3 here is CASSLGAGGNYNEQFF. For the CDR3, the DNA is TGCGCCAGCAGCTTGGGGGCGGGAGGGAACTACAATGAGCAGTTCTTC.

The chain uses TRBV19 and TRBJ2-3; no clear D gene. The CDR3 totals 12 residues. V shed 0 bases and J shed 6 bases, with 4 bases lying between them. Germline V gene lookup returns CDR1 LNHDA and CDR2 SQIVND (reference sequence). CDR3 in amino acids: CASSIEGDTQYF. DNA for the CDR3: TGTGCCAGTAGTATAGAAGGTGATACGCAGTATTTT.

This clone was seen only once. The CDR3 DNA sequence: TGTGCCAGCAGCGTAGATGCGGGACAGGGTTCCTACGAGCAGTACTTC. Protein: CASSVDAGQGSYEQYF. The chain uses TRBV9 and TRBJ2-7, with 9 bases lining up with TRBD1. V lost 0 bases and J lost 1; bases outside the gene matches: 5. Germline loops: CDR1 SGDLS, CDR2 YYNGEE. The CDR3 length is 16 residues.

The genes are TRBV5-4 and TRBJ2-2; 7 positions agree with TRBD2. V gave up 0 bases and J gave up 5 bases; unmatched junction bases: 4. The length of the CDR3 is 15 residues. Germline values: CDR1 SGHNT, CDR2 YYREEE (reference sequence). CDR3 in amino acids: CASSLARGGTGELFF. The CDR3 DNA is TGTGCCAGCAGCTTGGCCCGGGGAGGGACCGGGGAGCTGTTTTTT. The complete variable domain, with remaining parts taken from reference TRBV5-4 and TRBJ2-2, reads ETGVTQSPTHLIKTRGQQVTLRCSSQSGHNTVSWYQQALGQGPQFIFQYYREEENGRGNFPPRFSGLQFPNYSSELNVNALELDDSALYLCASSLARGGTGELFFGEGSRLTVL.

In this sample, this clone turned up once. The gene calls are TRBV2 and TRBJ2-5; the D is unclear. V shed 6 bases and J shed 1 base, with 12 bases lying between them. CDR3 length: 14 amino acids. Germline CDR1 SNHLY, CDR2 FYNNEI. The CDR3, as DNA: TGTGCCAGCAGGAGTGGGTCAACCCAAGAGACCCAGTACTTC. This codes for CASRSGSTQETQYF.

The chain recombines TRBV12-5 with TRBJ2-3; 12 bases are shared with TRBD2. J lost 2 bases, V lost 7 bases, and 4 bases had no gene match. CDR1 is LGHNT and CDR2 is FRNRAP in the germline V gene. The CDR3 is made up of 15 amino acids. CDR3 nucleotides: TGTGCTAGTGTGTCTAGCGGGAGGGCCACAGATACGCAGTATTTT. It yields the protein CASVSSGRATDTQYF. Supplemented by reference TRBV12-5 and TRBJ2-3, the full variable domain reads DARVTQTPRHKVTEMGQEVTMRCQPILGHNTVFWYRQTMMQGLELLAYFRNRAPLDDSGMPKDRFSAEMPDATLATLKIQPSEPRDSAVYFCASVSSGRATDTQYFGPGTRLTVL.

The chain joins TRBV5-1 to TRBJ2-1, with 7 nucleotides matching TRBD2. Trimming cost V 0 bases and J 13 bases; bases outside gene matches: 7. CDR1 is SGHRS, CDR2 YFSETQ, per germline. The CDR3 length is 13 residues. The CDR3 region has the DNA TGCGCCAGCAGCTTGGAGGCCGGGAGGAACCAGTTCTTC. Residues: CASSLEAGRNQFF.

The chain has TRBV7-9 and TRBJ2-2; 7 nucleotides line up with TRBD1. The germline CDR1 and CDR2 sequences are SEHNR and FQNEAQ (reference sequence). The CDR3 runs 14 residues. The ends lost 7 bases at V and 4 bases at J; junction bases unmatched: 6. This CDR3 is CASTIQGPTGELFF. In DNA form, the CDR3 reads TGTGCCAGCACGATACAGGGGCCCACCGGGGAGCTGTTTTTT.

The genes are TRBV4-1 and TRBJ2-7, with TRBD1 identical over 11 bases. Trimming took 2 bases from V and 3 from J; bases not matched to a gene: 12. The germline CDR1 and CDR2 sequences are MGHRA and YSYEKL. The CDR3 spans 18 residues. As DNA, the CDR3 is TGCGCCAGCAGCCAAATAGGGACAGGGGGTGCAACAAACTACGAGCAGTACTTC. It is translated as CASSQIGTGGATNYEQYF.

The chain carries TRBV5-8 and TRBJ2-7, with TRBD1 matching 9 bases. Germline trimming cut 4 bases from V and 1 base from J; bases unmatched to any gene: 9. The CDR3 has 16 amino acids. From germline, CDR1 is SGHTS and CDR2 YDEGEE. CDR3 sequence reads: CASSLGMGTGSYEQYF. CDR3 nucleotide sequence: TGTGCCAGCAGCCTTGGGATGGGGACAGGGTCCTACGAGCAGTACTTC.